The 16 T cell receptor beta chains below all came from one sample that was sequenced in a study of shared clonotypes between healthy human individuals. Libraries were prepared by immunoSEQ multiplex PCR; TCRdb keeps only in-frame clonotypes and omits some of them. Here the sample spans a few million clones, around 93% being singletons. Positively selected for CCR7, the CD45RO-negative cells used as naive CD8 cells excluded terminally differentiated effector memory CD45RA+ cells. Sequencing was performed on naive CD8+ T cells from PBMCs. Receptor source: a man between 18 and 35 years old in good health. Some clones in this sample may be carry-over from other donors' samples.

V is TRBV9 and J is TRBJ2-3, with D possibly matching TRBD2 (6 bases). The germline V and J ends were trimmed by 1 base and 2 bases, with 17 bases remaining between them. Germline lookup yields CDR1 SGDLS and CDR2 YYNGEE. The CDR3 extends over 17 amino acids. The CDR3 DNA is TGTGCCAGCAGCGTATTGCCCCTAGCGCACCTCACAGATACGCAGTATTTT. Translation: CASSVLPLAHLTDTQYF.

The V and J genes are TRBV15 and TRBJ2-1; a weak D match, TRBD2 (6 bases). Germline-derived CDR1 and CDR2 are LNHNV and YYDKDF (reference sequence). The length of the CDR3 is 16 residues. V lost 3 bases to trimming and J lost 2 bases, with 14 bases between them. This CDR3 is CATSRGSGSAYNEQFF. In DNA form, the CDR3 reads TGTGCCACCAGCAGGGGTAGCGGTAGTGCCTACAATGAGCAGTTCTTC. The whole variable domain, remainder taken from reference TRBV15 and TRBJ2-1, is DAMVIQNPRYQVTQFGKPVTLSCSQTLNHNVMYWYQQKSSQAPKLLFHYYDKDFNNEADTPDNFQSRRPNTSFCFLDIRSPGLGDTAMYLCATSRGSGSAYNEQFFGPGTRLTVL.

The chain couples TRBV27 to TRBJ2-5, with D unresolved. The CDR3 runs to 17 residues. V lost 3 bases and J 4 bases, leaving 21 bases between the germline ends. Germline CDR1 reads MNHEY; CDR2 reads SMNVEV (reference sequence). CDR3 nucleotide sequence: TGTGCCAGCAGTTTCCTAACCCCCAGGACGATCGGAGAGACCCAGTACTTC. Its translation is CASSFLTPRTIGETQYF.

J is TRBJ2-7 and V is TRBV7-9; weak D call: TRBD2 (7 bases). The germline CDR1 and CDR2 sequences are SEHNR and FQNEAQ (reference sequence). Trimming stripped 3 bases from V and 2 bases from J, with 20 bases between. This CDR3 has 17 amino acids. The CDR3 DNA reads TGTGCCAGCAGCTTGGGGGCGGGAGATGGGATCGCCTACGAGCAGTACTTC. Its protein is CASSLGAGDGIAYEQYF. Filled out from reference TRBV7-9 and TRBJ2-7, the complete variable domain reads DTGVSQNPRHKITKRGQNVTFRCDPISEHNRLYWYRQTLGQGPEFLTYFQNEAQLEKSRLLSDRFSAERPKGSFSTLEIQRTEQGDSAMYLCASSLGAGDGIAYEQYFGPGTRLTVT.

This clone was seen once. The rearrangement uses TRBV27 and TRBJ2-7; D is perhaps TRBD2 (6 bases). The length of the CDR3 is 16 residues. The ends were cut back, 5 bases at V and 0 bases at J, with 17 bases in the middle. From germline, CDR1 is MNHEY and CDR2 SMNVEV (reference sequence). The CDR3 sequence: CASSPTWGDRSYEQYF. DNA of the CDR3: TGTGCCAGCAGTCCCACCTGGGGGGACCGCTCCTACGAGCAGTACTTC.

The chain has TRBV19 and TRBJ1-2, with a weak D call TRBD1 (5 bases). Germline loops: CDR1 LNHDA, CDR2 SQIVND (reference sequence). Trimming removed 11 bases from V and 8 bases from J, with 15 bases in between. This CDR3 is 11 amino acids long. The CDR3 spells CAAGNVEGYTF. CDR3 bases: TGTGCCGCAGGGAACGTCGAGGGCTACACCTTC.

Worth noting for this clone: Distinct nucleotide sequences in the sample also encode this CDR3. The V and J genes are TRBV9 and TRBJ2-7; 8 nucleotides align to TRBD1. The CDR3 sequence is 14 residues long. J was trimmed by 2 bases and V by 4 bases; bases with no gene match: 5. CDR1 is SGDLS, CDR2 YYNGEE, per germline. CDR3 amino acids: CASSPGQGPYEQYF. The CDR3 DNA reads TGTGCCAGCAGCCCAGGACAGGGCCCCTACGAGCAGTACTTC. The variable domain in full, with the rest retrieved from reference TRBV9 and TRBJ2-7, is DSGVTQTPKHLITATGQRVTLRCSPRSGDLSVYWYQQSLDQGLQFLIQYYNGEERAKGNILERFSAQQFPDLHSELNLSSLELGDSALYFCASSPGQGPYEQYFGPGTRLTVT.

The chain couples TRBV27 to TRBJ2-1, with D possibly being TRBD2 (5 bases). The CDR3 covers 14 residues. Trimming removed 3 bases from V and 8 bases from J, with 14 bases in between. The germline gives CDR1 MNHEY, CDR2 SMNVEV (reference sequence). This CDR3 reads CASSLTTPGDEQFF. DNA of the CDR3: TGTGCCAGCAGTTTGACTACCCCTGGGGATGAGCAGTTCTTC.

The rearrangement links TRBV27 to TRBJ1-2; a weak D match, TRBD1 (5 bases). The V end was cut by 6 bases, the J end by 2 bases, with 13 bases between. Germline CDR1 and CDR2: MNHEY and SMNVEV (reference sequence). The CDR3 totals 14 residues. CDR3 DNA: TGTGCCAGCAGCGGGACCCCGGCGAACTATGGCTACACCTTC. It yields the protein CASSGTPANYGYTF.

The chain links TRBV15 to TRBJ2-1, with D hard to call. This CDR3 has 16 amino acids. Trimming removed 0 bases from V and 3 bases from J, with 12 bases in between. The V gene's germline CDR1 is LNHNV and CDR2 YYDKDF (reference sequence). CDR3 region: CATSRDARSNYNEQFF. The CDR3 DNA reads TGTGCCACCAGCAGAGATGCGAGGTCCAACTACAATGAGCAGTTCTTC. Together with reference TRBV15 and TRBJ2-1, the CDR3 gives the full variable domain: DAMVIQNPRYQVTQFGKPVTLSCSQTLNHNVMYWYQQKSSQAPKLLFHYYDKDFNNEADTPDNFQSRRPNTSFCFLDIRSPGLGDTAMYLCATSRDARSNYNEQFFGPGTRLTVL.

The CDR3 is CASSAGRVVAGGYEQYF. As DNA, the CDR3 is TGTGCCAGCAGCGCCGGAAGGGTGGTAGCGGGAGGCTACGAGCAGTACTTC. This chain connects TRBV9 to TRBJ2-7, with 10 bases matching TRBD2. This CDR3 has 17 amino acids. From germline, CDR1 is SGDLS and CDR2 YYNGEE. V was clipped by 3 bases and J by 3 bases; unmatched bases: 12.

The genes are TRBV4-3 and TRBJ2-2; tentatively, D is TRBD2 (5 bases). Germline V gene sequence: CDR1 LGHNA, CDR2 YSLEER. The CDR3 is 15 amino acids. Trimming cost V 1 base and J 7 bases, with 13 bases left between them. This chain's CDR3 is CASSQGTGGNGELFF. CDR3 DNA: TGCGCCAGCAGCCAAGGGACCGGAGGAAACGGGGAGCTGTTTTTT.

The chain is built from TRBV5-1 and TRBJ2-1; unclear D gene. The CDR3 sequence is 13 residues long. The ends were cut back, 2 bases at V and 7 bases at J, with 10 bases in the middle. CDR1 is SGHRS and CDR2 is YFSETQ in the germline V gene. The CDR3 spells CASSLRAPNEQFF. The DNA for the CDR3 is TGCGCCAGCAGCTTAAGGGCCCCAAATGAGCAGTTCTTC.

This rearrangement joins TRBV29-1 to TRBJ1-1; D gene uncertain. V was pared by 0 bases and J by 1 base, with 15 bases between. CDR3 size: 16 residues. The germline V gene encodes CDR1 SQVTM and CDR2 ANQGSEA. In DNA, the CDR3 is TGCAGCGTTGAAGATTTTAACGGCGGATGGAACACTGAAGCTTTCTTT. It codes for CSVEDFNGGWNTEAFF.

This chain joins TRBV7-2 and TRBJ2-7; 11 bases match TRBD2. Per germline, CDR1 SGHTA and CDR2 FQGNSA. After removal of 2 bases from V and 6 bases from J, the junction contained 3 bases not matched to a gene. This CDR3 spans 14 amino acids. The CDR3 sequence is CASSLIAGGPEQYF. The CDR3 nucleotides read TGTGCCAGCAGCTTAATAGCGGGAGGGCCCGAGCAGTACTTC. The full variable domain, with the rest looked up from reference TRBV7-2 and TRBJ2-7, is GAGVSQSPSNKVTEKGKDVELRCDPISGHTALYWYRQSLGQGLEFLIYFQGNSAPDKSGLPSDRFSAERTGGSVSTLTIQRTQQEDSAVYLCASSLIAGGPEQYFGPGTRLTVT.

The rearrangement uses TRBV7-8 and TRBJ1-3; 7 bases agree with TRBD1. The germline gives CDR1 SGHVS, CDR2 FQNEAQ. The length of the CDR3 is 15 residues. V was clipped by 1 base and J by 2 bases; unmatched bases: 2. The CDR3 protein is CASSLGQGPGNTIYF. The CDR3 DNA is TGTGCCAGCAGCTTAGGACAGGGCCCTGGAAACACCATATATTTT.